A selection of T cell receptor beta chains follows, all from one sample in a study of tumor-infiltrating lymphocytes in localized non-small cell lung cancer. Method: immunoSEQ multiplex PCR; TCRdb's copy keeps in-frame clones and lacks some. The sample records roughly 24,000 clones, around 70% being singletons. Sequenced: lung tumor tissue. These receptors were obtained from a human donor with non-small cell lung cancer. Both conserved end residues are part of each CDR3.

TRBV18	TRBJ1-2	CASSPPQRGGAYGYTF
TRBV27	TRBJ2-2	CASRRLGDSNTGELFF
TRBV7-2	TRBJ1-1	CASSPTPLTGGWSFF
TRBV11-2	TRBJ2-1	CASSLEPSGRGQFF
TRBV7-2	TRBJ2-7	CASSFEGGSSYEQYF
TRBV10-2	TRBJ1-2	CASSQGARNYGYTF
TRBV28	TRBJ2-3	CASSARTSGAIWGTDTQYF
TRBV15	TRBJ1-5	CATSEGLDQPQHF
TRBV28	TRBJ2-5	CASSYNSETQYF
TRBV5-4	TRBJ2-3	CASSYRDNTDTQYF
TRBV10-3	TRBJ1-2	CAISESFGDGYTF
TRBV29-1	TRBJ2-1	CSVDLAVSYNEQFF
TRBV4-2	TRBJ1-5	CASSQGPGQYSNQPQHF
TRBV29-1	TRBJ2-7	CSGGLSYEQYF
TRBV28	TRBJ2-6	CASSLRHSGANVLTF
TRBV28	TRBJ1-3	CASQGQTFSGNTIYF
TRBV18	TRBJ2-2	CASSPRLAGTNTGELFF
TRBV30	TRBJ1-2	CAWSVSHDGYTF
TRBV7-9	TRBJ2-1	CASSQEGSVSEQFF
TRBV6-5	TRBJ2-7	CASSSPRQGGTSEQYF
TRBV7-9	TRBJ2-7	CASSPSEGAGGTYEQYF
TRBV5-1	TRBJ2-7	CASSLGQGREQYF